This entry concerns a single TCR beta chain. The sample originates from a study of patients and donors after allogeneic stem cell transplantation. TCRdb reprocessed the RT-PCR reads via MiXCR and lists one record per CDR3 protein. This sample has approximately 200,000 distinct CDR3 sequences, with 35% to 45% found just once. The germline gives CDR1 DFQATT, CDR2 SNEGSKA (reference sequence). The CDR3 length is 15 residues. With 3 bases removed from V and 3 bases from J, the gap between germline ends came to 18 bases. This TCR came from a human donor who was either an allogeneic HSCT recipient or a stem cell or donor lymphocyte infusion donor (not recorded which). It is not recorded whose cells these are; they may come from a transplant donor. The sequenced material came from blood, either unsorted or a sorted T cell fraction (not recorded which). The genes are TRBV20-1 and TRBJ2-7, with D unresolved. The CDR3 sequence is CSARATRTHHYEQYF. CDR3 sequence (DNA): TGCAGTGCTAGGGCAACTCGGACCCACCACTACGAGCAGTACTTC.